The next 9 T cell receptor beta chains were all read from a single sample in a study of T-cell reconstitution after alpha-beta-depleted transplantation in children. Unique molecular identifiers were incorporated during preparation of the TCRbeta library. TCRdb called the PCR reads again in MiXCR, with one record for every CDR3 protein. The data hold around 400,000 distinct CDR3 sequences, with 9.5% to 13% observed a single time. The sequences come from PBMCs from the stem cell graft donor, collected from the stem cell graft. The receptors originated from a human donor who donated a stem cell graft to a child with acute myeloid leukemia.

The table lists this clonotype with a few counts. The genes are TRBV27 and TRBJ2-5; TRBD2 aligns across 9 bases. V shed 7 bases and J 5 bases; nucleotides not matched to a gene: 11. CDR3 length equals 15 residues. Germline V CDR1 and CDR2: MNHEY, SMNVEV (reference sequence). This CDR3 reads CASKPGLALGETQYF. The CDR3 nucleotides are TGTGCCAGCAAACCGGGACTAGCTTTGGGGGAGACCCAGTACTTC.

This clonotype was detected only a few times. The CDR3 coding sequence is TGTGCCAGCACCACTCGGGGAGCCACCTACGAGCAGTACTTC. This gives the protein CASTTRGATYEQYF. The chain is built from TRBV5-5 and TRBJ2-7; D is possibly TRBD2 (5 bases). V lost 6 bases and J lost 2, with 15 bases in between. CDR1 and CDR2 (germline): SGHKS, YYEKEE (reference sequence). This CDR3 comprises 14 residues.

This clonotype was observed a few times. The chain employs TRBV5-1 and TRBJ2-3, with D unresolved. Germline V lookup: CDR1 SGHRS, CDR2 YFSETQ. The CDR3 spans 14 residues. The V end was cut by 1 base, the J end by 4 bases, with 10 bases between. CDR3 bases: TGCGCCAGCAGCTTGATGTCAGGCGCAGATACGCAGTATTTT. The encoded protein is CASSLMSGADTQYF. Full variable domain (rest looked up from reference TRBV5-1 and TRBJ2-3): KAGVTQTPRYLIKTRGQQVTLSCSPISGHRSVSWYQQTPGQGLQFLFEYFSETQRNKGNFPGRFSGRQFSNSRSEMNVSTLELGDSALYLCASSLMSGADTQYFGPGTRLTVL.

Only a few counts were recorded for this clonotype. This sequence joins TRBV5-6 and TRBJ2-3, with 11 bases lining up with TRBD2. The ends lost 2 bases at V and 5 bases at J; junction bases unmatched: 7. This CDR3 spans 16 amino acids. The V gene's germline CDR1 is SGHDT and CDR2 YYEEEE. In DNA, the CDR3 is TGTGCCAGCAGCTTTTATCTAGCGGGAGGCATAGATACGCAGTATTTT. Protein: CASSFYLAGGIDTQYF.

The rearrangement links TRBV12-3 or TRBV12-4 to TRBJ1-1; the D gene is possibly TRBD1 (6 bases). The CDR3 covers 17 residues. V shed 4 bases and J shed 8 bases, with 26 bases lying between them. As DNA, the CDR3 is TGTGCCAGCAGTTCCCAGGAGGGGGGGAGACCGCTAGGCGAAGCTTTCTTT. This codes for CASSSQEGGRPLGEAFF.

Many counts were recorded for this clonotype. In DNA, the CDR3 is TGCGCCAGCAGCTTGGGATCCGGAGCCTCGAACACCGGGGAGCTGTTTTTT. Protein sequence: CASSLGSGASNTGELFF. The gene calls are TRBV5-1 and TRBJ2-2; D is unclear. V was pared by 0 bases and J by 0 bases, with 12 bases between. The CDR3 contains 17 residues. CDR1 and CDR2 (germline): SGHRS, YFSETQ.

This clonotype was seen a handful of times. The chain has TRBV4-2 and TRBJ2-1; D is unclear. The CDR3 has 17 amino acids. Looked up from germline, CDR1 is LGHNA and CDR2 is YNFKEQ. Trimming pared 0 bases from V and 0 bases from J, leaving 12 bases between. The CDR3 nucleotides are TGTGCCAGCAGCCAAGATACGGGCGATTTCTCCTACAATGAGCAGTTCTTC. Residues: CASSQDTGDFSYNEQFF.

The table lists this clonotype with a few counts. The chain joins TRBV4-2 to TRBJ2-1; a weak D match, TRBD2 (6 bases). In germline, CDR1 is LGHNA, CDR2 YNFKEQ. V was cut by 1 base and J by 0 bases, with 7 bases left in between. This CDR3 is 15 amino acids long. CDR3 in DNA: TGTGCCAGCAGCCAAGTGGGGGGCTCCTACAATGAGCAGTTCTTC. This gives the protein CASSQVGGSYNEQFF.

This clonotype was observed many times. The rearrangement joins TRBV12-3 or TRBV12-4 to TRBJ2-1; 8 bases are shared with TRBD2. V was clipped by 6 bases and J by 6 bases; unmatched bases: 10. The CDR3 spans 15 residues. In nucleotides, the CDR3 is TGTGCCAGCAGGCCGACGGGGGGGACCGGCAATGAGCAGTTCTTC. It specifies CASRPTGGTGNEQFF.